This T cell receptor (beta chain) is from a study of blood T cell repertoires in COVID-19. Study context: Material from acute and convalescent COVID-19 was sourced from the United States, Italy and Spain. Sources were T cells, B-cell-depleted T cells, or PBMCs; the material itself was cDNA or gDNA.

The authors' processing: By means of reference gene primer amplification, nucleated cell counts were estimated. The data were produced by immunoSEQ multiplex PCR, yet TCRdb's version contains in-frame clones alone and is incomplete. Clone size and V and J calls were adopted from that table, with D and trimming inferred from the DNA. The sample records around 140,000 clones, about 89% being singletons. Germline V gene lookup returns CDR1 SGDLS and CDR2 YYNGEE. J lost 8 bases, V lost 2 bases, and 15 bases had no gene match. This CDR3 contains 16 residues. Sequencing input: peripheral blood. This TCR came from a man aged 55 to 70 with active or convalescent COVID-19. The rearrangement uses TRBV9 and TRBJ1-2, with 7 nucleotides matching TRBD1. As DNA, the CDR3 is TGTGCCAGCAGCGTGAATCGACAGGGATTGGCGTGGGGCTACACCTTC. Its protein is CASSVNRQGLAWGYTF.